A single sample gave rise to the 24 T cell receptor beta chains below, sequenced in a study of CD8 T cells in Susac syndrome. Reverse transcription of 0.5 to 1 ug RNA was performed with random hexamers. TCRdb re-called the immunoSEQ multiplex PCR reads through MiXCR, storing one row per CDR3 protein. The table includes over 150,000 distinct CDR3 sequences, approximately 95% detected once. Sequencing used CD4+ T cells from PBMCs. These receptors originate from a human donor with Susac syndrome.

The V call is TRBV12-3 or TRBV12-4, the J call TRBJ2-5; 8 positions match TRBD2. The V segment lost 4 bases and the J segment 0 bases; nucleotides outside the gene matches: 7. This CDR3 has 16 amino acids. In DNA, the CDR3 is TGTGCCAGCAGTTCCGGACTAGCCCTATACCAAGAGACCCAGTACTTC. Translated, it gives CASSSGLALYQETQYF.

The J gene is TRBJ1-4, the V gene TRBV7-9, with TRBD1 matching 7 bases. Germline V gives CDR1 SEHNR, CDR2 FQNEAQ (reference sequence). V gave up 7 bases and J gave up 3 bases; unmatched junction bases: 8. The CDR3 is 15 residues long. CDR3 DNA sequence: TGTGCCAGCACCCAGGGGACAGCCTCTAATGAAAAACTGTTTTTT. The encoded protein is CASTQGTASNEKLFF.

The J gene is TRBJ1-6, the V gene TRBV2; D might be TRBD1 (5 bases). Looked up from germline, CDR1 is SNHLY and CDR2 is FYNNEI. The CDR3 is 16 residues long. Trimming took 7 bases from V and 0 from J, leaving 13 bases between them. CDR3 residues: CASKIRGSSYNSPLHF. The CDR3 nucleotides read TGTGCCAGCAAGATACGGGGGAGCTCCTATAATTCACCCCTCCACTTT.

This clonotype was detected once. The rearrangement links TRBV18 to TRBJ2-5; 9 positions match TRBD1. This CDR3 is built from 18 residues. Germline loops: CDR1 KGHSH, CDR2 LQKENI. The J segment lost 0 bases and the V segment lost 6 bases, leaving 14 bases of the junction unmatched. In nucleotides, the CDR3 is TGTGCCAGCTCCGCCCCGGGACAGGGAAAGATATACCAAGAGACCCAGTACTTC. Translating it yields CASSAPGQGKIYQETQYF.

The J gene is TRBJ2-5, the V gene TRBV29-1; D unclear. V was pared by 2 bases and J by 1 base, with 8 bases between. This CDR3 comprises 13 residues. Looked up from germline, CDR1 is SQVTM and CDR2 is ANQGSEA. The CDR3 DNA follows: TGCAGCGTTGAATCTTCCGCCCAAGAGACCCAGTACTTC. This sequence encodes CSVESSAQETQYF.

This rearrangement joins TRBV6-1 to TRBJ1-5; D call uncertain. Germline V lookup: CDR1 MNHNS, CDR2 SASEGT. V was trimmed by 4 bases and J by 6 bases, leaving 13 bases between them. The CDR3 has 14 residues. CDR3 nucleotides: TGTGCCAGCAGTGCCAAGAGGGAAGGTCAGCCCCAGCATTTT. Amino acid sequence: CASSAKREGQPQHF.

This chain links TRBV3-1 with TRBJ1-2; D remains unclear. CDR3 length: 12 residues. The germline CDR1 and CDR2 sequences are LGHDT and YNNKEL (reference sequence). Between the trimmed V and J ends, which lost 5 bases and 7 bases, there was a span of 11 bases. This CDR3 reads CASSYPEGGYTF. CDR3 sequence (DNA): TGTGCCAGCAGCTACCCCGAAGGTGGCTACACCTTC.

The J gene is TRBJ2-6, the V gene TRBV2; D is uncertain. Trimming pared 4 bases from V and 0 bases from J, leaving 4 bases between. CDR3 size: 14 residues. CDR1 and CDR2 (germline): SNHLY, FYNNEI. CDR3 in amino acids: CASSVGSGANVLTF. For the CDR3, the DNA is TGTGCCAGCAGTGTTGGCTCTGGGGCCAACGTCCTGACTTTC. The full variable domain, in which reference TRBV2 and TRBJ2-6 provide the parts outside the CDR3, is EPEVTQTPSHQVTQMGQEVILRCVPISNHLYFYWYRQILGQKVEFLVSFYNNEISEKSEIFDDQFSVERPDGSNFTLKIRSTKLEDSAMYFCASSVGSGANVLTFGAGSRLTVL.

The CDR3 loop reads CSVELTGGLNTEAFF. The DNA for the CDR3 is TGCAGCGTTGAACTGACAGGGGGCCTGAACACTGAAGCTTTCTTT. V usage is TRBV29-1 and J usage is TRBJ1-1, with 10 bases identical to TRBD1. The V segment lost 2 bases and the J segment 0 bases; nucleotides outside the gene matches: 3. Germline lookup yields CDR1 SQVTM and CDR2 ANQGSEA. The CDR3 is made up of 15 amino acids.

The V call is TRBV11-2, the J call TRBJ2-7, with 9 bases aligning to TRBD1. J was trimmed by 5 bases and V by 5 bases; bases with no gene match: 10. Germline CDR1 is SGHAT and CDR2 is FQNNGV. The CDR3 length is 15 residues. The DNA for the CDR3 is TGTGCCAGCAGCCTCCACCGGGACAGGGTGAACGAGCAGTACTTC. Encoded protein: CASSLHRDRVNEQYF.

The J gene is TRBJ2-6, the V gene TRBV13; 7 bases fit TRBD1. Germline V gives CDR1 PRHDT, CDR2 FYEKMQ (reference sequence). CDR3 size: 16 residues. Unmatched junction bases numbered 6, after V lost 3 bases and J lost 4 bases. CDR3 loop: CASSFEGAEGANVLTF. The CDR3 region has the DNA TGTGCCAGCAGCTTTGAGGGGGCGGAAGGGGCCAACGTCCTGACTTTC.

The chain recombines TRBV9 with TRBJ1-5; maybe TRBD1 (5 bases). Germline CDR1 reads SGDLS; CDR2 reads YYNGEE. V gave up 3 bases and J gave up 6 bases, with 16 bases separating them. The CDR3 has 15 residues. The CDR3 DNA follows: TGTGCCAGCAGCGCCCTGGAGGGGTTTGGTCAGCCCCAGCATTTT. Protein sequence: CASSALEGFGQPQHF. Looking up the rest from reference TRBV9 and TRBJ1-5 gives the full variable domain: DSGVTQTPKHLITATGQRVTLRCSPRSGDLSVYWYQQSLDQGLQFLIQYYNGEERAKGNILERFSAQQFPDLHSELNLSSLELGDSALYFCASSALEGFGQPQHFGDGTRLSIL.

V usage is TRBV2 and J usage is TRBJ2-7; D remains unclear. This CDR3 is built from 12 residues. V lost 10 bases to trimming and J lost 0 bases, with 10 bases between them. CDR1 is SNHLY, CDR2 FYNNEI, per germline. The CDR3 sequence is CATAAISYEQYV. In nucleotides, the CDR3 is TGTGCCACCGCGGCGATCTCCTACGAGCAGTACGTC.

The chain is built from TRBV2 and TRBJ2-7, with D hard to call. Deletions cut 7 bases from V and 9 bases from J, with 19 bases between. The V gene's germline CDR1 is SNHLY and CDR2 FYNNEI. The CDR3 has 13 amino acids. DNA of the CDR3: TGTGCCAGCAAGAGAGGACCTTCAACGAGGCAGTACGTC. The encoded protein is CASKRGPSTRQYV.

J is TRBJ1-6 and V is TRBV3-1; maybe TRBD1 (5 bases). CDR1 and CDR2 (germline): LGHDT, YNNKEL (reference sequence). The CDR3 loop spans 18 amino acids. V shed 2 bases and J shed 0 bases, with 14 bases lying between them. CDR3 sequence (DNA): TGTGCCAGCAGCCAAAGAAAAGGGGTGAGCTCCTATAATTCACCCCTCCACTTT. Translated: CASSQRKGVSSYNSPLHF.

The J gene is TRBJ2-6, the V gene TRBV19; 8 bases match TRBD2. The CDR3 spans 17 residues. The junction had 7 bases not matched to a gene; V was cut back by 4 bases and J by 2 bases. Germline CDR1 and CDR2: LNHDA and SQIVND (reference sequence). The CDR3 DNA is TGTGCCAGTAGTAGCCGATCGGGACTAGCTGGGGCCAACGTCCTGACTTTC. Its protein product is CASSSRSGLAGANVLTF.

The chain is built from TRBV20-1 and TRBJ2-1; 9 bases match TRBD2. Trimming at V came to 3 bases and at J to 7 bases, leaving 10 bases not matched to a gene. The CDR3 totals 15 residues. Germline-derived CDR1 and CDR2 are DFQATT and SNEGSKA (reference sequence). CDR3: CSASRRAGGFNEQFF. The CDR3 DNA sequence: TGCAGTGCTAGTCGTCGAGCGGGGGGTTTTAATGAGCAGTTCTTC.

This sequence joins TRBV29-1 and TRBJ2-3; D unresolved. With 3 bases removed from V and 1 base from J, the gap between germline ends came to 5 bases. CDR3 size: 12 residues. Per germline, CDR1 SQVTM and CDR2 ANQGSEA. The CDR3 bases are TGCAGCGTTGAGTCGGGCACAGATACGCAGTATTTT. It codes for CSVESGTDTQYF.

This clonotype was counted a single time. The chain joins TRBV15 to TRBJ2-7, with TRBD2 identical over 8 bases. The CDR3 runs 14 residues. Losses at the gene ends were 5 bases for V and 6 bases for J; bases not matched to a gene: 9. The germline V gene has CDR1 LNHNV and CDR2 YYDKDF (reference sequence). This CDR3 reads CATSPVRAGGEQYF. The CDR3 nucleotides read TGTGCCACCAGCCCTGTGCGGGCGGGAGGCGAGCAGTACTTC.

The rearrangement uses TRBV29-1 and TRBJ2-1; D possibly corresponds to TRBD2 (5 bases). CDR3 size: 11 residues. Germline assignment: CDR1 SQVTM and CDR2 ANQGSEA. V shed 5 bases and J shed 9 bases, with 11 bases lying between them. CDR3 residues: CSVFGGSEQFF. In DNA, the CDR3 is TGCAGCGTTTTTGGTGGGAGTGAGCAGTTCTTC.

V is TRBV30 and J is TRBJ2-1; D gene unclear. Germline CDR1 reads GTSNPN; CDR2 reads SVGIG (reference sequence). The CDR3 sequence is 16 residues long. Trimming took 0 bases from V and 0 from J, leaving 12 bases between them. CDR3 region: CAWSVPRLDSYNEQFF. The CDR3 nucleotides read TGTGCCTGGAGTGTGCCCAGATTGGACTCCTACAATGAGCAGTTCTTC.

Here the CDR3 DNA reads TGTGCCAGCAGCTTACCCAACTCCTACGAGCAGTACTTC. Its protein is CASSLPNSYEQYF. The chain combines TRBV7-2 with TRBJ2-7; D call uncertain. Trimming pared 2 bases from V and 0 bases from J, leaving 5 bases between. The germline V gene has CDR1 SGHTA and CDR2 FQGNSA. The CDR3 has 13 residues.

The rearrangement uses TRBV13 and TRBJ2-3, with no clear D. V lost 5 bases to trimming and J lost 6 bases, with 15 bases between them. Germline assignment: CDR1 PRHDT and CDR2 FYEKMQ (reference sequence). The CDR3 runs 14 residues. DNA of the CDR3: TGTGCCAGCAGCCAGCGAATGGGTCCGGATACGCAGTATTTT. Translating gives CASSQRMGPDTQYF.

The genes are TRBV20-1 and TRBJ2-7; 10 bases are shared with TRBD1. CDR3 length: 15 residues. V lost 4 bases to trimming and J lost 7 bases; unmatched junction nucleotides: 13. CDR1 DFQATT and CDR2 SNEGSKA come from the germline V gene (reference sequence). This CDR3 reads CSAISGTGVLGEQYF. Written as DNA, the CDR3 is TGCAGTGCTATCTCTGGGACAGGGGTTTTAGGGGAGCAGTACTTC.